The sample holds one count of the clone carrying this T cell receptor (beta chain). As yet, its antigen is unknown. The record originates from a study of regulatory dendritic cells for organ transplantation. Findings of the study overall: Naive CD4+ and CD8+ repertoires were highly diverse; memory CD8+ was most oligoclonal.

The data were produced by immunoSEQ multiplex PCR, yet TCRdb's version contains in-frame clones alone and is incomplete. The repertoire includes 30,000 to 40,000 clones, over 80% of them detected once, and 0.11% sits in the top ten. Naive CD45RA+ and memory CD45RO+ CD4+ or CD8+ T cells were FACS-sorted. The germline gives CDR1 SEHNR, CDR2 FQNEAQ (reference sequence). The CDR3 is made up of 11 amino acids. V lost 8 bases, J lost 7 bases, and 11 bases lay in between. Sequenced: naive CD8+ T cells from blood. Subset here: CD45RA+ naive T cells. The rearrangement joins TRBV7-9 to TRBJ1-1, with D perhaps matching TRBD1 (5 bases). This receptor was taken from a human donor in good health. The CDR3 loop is CASGTGIEAFF. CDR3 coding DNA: TGTGCCAGCGGGACGGGGATTGAAGCTTTCTTT.